The 27 T cell receptor beta chains in this list originate from one sample, sequenced in a study of TIL therapy for anti-PD-1-resistant metastatic lung cancer. Sample time point: pre-treatment sample, taken before nivolumab and TIL therapy. The libraries were made with immunoSEQ v3. The protocol was immunoSEQ multiplex PCR, while the TCRdb copy is restricted to in-frame clones and leaves out a portion. Of under 70,000 clones in the sample, around 86% are singletons; the top ten hold just over 2.5%. The sample was blood, taken at baseline. The receptors come from a person between 25 and 80 years old with non-small cell lung cancer.

V gene TRBV18 combines with J gene TRBJ2-5; no clear D gene. The V and J ends lost 3 bases and 5 bases respectively, with 13 bases between them. Germline assignment: CDR1 KGHSH and CDR2 LQKENI. The CDR3 runs to 14 residues. CDR3 DNA: TGTGCCAGCTCACCTAAAATGGCCTGGGAGACCCAGTACTTC. It specifies CASSPKMAWETQYF.

This sequence joins TRBV30 and TRBJ1-1, with no clear D. Trimming left V 0 bases short and J 2 bases short, with 10 bases between. Germline V gene lookup returns CDR1 GTSNPN and CDR2 SVGIG (reference sequence). CDR3 length: 14 residues. The CDR3 DNA sequence: TGTGCCTGGAGTGTCGCAGGATTTAACACTGAAGCTTTCTTT. Its protein is CAWSVAGFNTEAFF.

The gene calls are TRBV5-8 and TRBJ2-7; 10 positions agree with TRBD2. After removal of 0 bases from V and 5 bases from J, the junction contained 5 bases not matched to a gene. Germline V gene sequence: CDR1 SGHTS, CDR2 YDEGEE. CDR3 size: 15 residues. CDR3: CASSLVLAGVDEQYF. The CDR3 DNA sequence: TGTGCCAGCAGCTTGGTTCTAGCGGGAGTCGACGAGCAGTACTTC.

This clone was seen a single time. V and J are TRBV19 and TRBJ1-1, with a weak D call TRBD1 (6 bases). V was clipped by 5 bases and J by 1 base, with 14 bases between them. The CDR3 length is 15 residues. Germline CDR1 and CDR2: LNHDA and SQIVND (reference sequence). This chain's CDR3 is CASSASGTQNTEAFF. DNA of the CDR3: TGTGCCAGTAGTGCCTCCGGGACACAGAACACTGAAGCTTTCTTT.

The V and J genes are TRBV6-5 and TRBJ2-7; a weak D match, TRBD2 (7 bases). With 5 bases removed from V and 6 bases from J, the gap between germline ends came to 11 bases. The CDR3 totals 12 residues. Germline V gene sequence: CDR1 MNHEY, CDR2 SVGAGI. As DNA, the CDR3 is TGTGCCAGCAGTCCAAGGGGGGGCGAGCAGTACTTC. It yields the protein CASSPRGGEQYF.

The chain joins TRBV7-9 to TRBJ2-7; TRBD2 matches at 7 bases. Germline-derived CDR1 and CDR2 are SEHNR and FQNEAQ (reference sequence). The CDR3 loop spans 18 amino acids. With V trimmed by 2 bases and J by 0 bases, 13 bases remained unmatched. This CDR3 reads CASSLFVAARGFSYEQYF. The CDR3 DNA sequence: TGTGCCAGCAGCTTATTTGTCGCTGCGCGGGGGTTCTCCTACGAGCAGTACTTC.

This chain connects TRBV11-2 to TRBJ2-7; 9 positions match TRBD1. Germline trimming cut 1 base from V and 1 base from J; bases unmatched to any gene: 5. CDR1 SGHAT and CDR2 FQNNGV come from the germline V gene. The CDR3 extends over 16 amino acids. CDR3 bases: TGTGCCAGCAGCTTAGTTCGAGGGACAGGGTCCTACGAGCAGTACTTC. Amino acid sequence: CASSLVRGTGSYEQYF.

The chain combines TRBV6-4 with TRBJ2-1, with 13 bases matching TRBD2. CDR1 is MRHNA and CDR2 is SNTAGT in the germline V gene. V lost 3 bases and J lost 9; bases outside the gene matches: 2. This CDR3 is built from 14 residues. CDR3 coding DNA: TGTGCCAGCAGTGAAACTAGCGGGAGGGGTGAGCAGTTCTTC. Its translation: CASSETSGRGEQFF.

The chain uses TRBV18 and TRBJ2-3; tentatively, D is TRBD1 or TRBD2 (5 bases each). CDR1 is KGHSH and CDR2 is LQKENI in the germline V gene. V was pared by 3 bases and J by 9 bases, with 10 bases between. CDR3 size: 12 residues. This CDR3 reads CASSPGTGTQYF. The CDR3, as DNA: TGTGCCAGCTCACCCGGGACGGGGACGCAGTATTTT.

The chain couples TRBV6-5 to TRBJ2-3; D call uncertain. This CDR3 region has 14 residues. Germline loops: CDR1 MNHEY, CDR2 SVGAGI. The V end was cut by 7 bases, the J end by 3 bases, with 14 bases between. CDR3 nucleotide sequence: TGTGCCAGCACATCGACTCGTTGGACAGATACGCAGTATTTT. The encoded protein is CASTSTRWTDTQYF.

V gene TRBV16 combines with J gene TRBJ2-2; D possibly matches TRBD1 or TRBD2 (6 bases each). The V gene's germline CDR1 is KGHSY and CDR2 FQNENV. Deletions cut 9 bases from V and 3 bases from J, with 17 bases between. The CDR3 consists of 15 residues. This chain's CDR3 is CASRLRGGDTGELFF. CDR3 coding DNA: TGTGCCAGTCGGCTCAGGGGAGGCGACACCGGGGAGCTGTTTTTT.

This chain links TRBV6-5 with TRBJ2-7; TRBD2 aligns across 10 bases. The V and J ends lost 6 bases and 0 bases, in that order; junction bases with no gene match: 5. CDR1 is MNHEY and CDR2 is SVGAGI in the germline V gene. The CDR3 is made up of 15 amino acids. The CDR3 region is CASRSGTSASYEQYF. CDR3 coding DNA: TGTGCCAGCAGGTCCGGGACTAGCGCCTCCTACGAGCAGTACTTC.

The chain couples TRBV12-3 or TRBV12-4 to TRBJ2-1; weak D call: TRBD2 (5 bases). V shed 6 bases and J shed 6 bases, with 12 bases lying between them. This CDR3 spans 13 amino acids. The CDR3 loop is CASSRVGGNEQFF. CDR3 coding DNA: TGTGCCAGCAGCCGAGTCGGAGGCAATGAGCAGTTCTTC.

V gene TRBV9 combines with J gene TRBJ2-3, with D maybe TRBD2 (5 bases). This CDR3 has 15 amino acids. From germline, CDR1 is SGDLS and CDR2 YYNGEE. The V end lost 4 bases, the J end lost 6 bases, and 18 bases lay between the germline ends. The CDR3 reads CASSRTGRGGDTQYF. CDR3 nucleotides: TGTGCCAGCAGCCGGACTGGACGGGGTGGGGATACGCAGTATTTT.

The rearrangement joins TRBV7-9 to TRBJ1-2; D might be TRBD1 (5 bases). The V end lost 4 bases, the J end lost 7 bases, and 22 bases lay between the germline ends. CDR1 SEHNR and CDR2 FQNEAQ come from the germline V gene (reference sequence). The length of the CDR3 is 16 residues. The CDR3 sequence: CASSSLDSQPSSGYTF. CDR3 DNA sequence: TGTGCCAGCAGCTCCCTCGACAGCCAGCCAAGCAGTGGCTACACCTTC.

The J gene is TRBJ2-3, the V gene TRBV27; D is perhaps TRBD2 (5 bases). The V end was cut by 6 bases, the J end by 9 bases, with 13 bases between. The V gene's germline CDR1 is MNHEY and CDR2 SMNVEV (reference sequence). The CDR3 is 12 amino acids. The CDR3 here is CASSKLEETQYF. CDR3 DNA sequence: TGTGCCAGCAGCAAGTTGGAGGAGACGCAGTATTTT.

The gene calls are TRBV19 and TRBJ1-1; tentatively, D is TRBD1 (5 bases). The CDR3 extends over 11 amino acids. V lost 11 bases and J 4 bases, leaving 11 bases between the germline ends. Germline V gene data show CDR1 as LNHDA and CDR2 as SQIVND (reference sequence). The CDR3 is CALQGVTEAFF. CDR3 DNA sequence: TGTGCCCTGCAGGGCGTCACTGAAGCTTTCTTT.

The V call is TRBV6-5, the J call TRBJ2-1; D unresolved. The CDR3 spans 12 residues. Trimming left V 6 bases short and J 7 bases short, with 10 bases between. Germline CDR1 and CDR2: MNHEY and SVGAGI. The CDR3 spells CASSQLENEQFF. The CDR3 region has the DNA TGTGCCAGCAGCCAGCTAGAGAATGAGCAGTTCTTC.

This clone was recorded a few times. V usage is TRBV5-4 and J usage is TRBJ2-1; TRBD2 aligns across 12 bases. The CDR3 has 15 amino acids. Germline CDR1 SGHNT, CDR2 YYREEE (reference sequence). Germline trimming cut 5 bases from V and 6 bases from J; bases unmatched to any gene: 6. The CDR3 DNA is TGTGCCAGCAGTTCCCGACTAGCGGGAGTCAATGAGCAGTTCTTC. Its protein is CASSSRLAGVNEQFF.

The rearrangement uses TRBV15 and TRBJ2-1, with no clear D. Per the germline V gene, CDR1 is LNHNV and CDR2 is YYDKDF (reference sequence). The CDR3 runs 13 residues. The ends were cut back, 9 bases at V and 0 bases at J, with 9 bases in the middle. CDR3 sequence: CATRPSSYNEQFF. The CDR3 bases are TGTGCCACAAGACCTAGCTCCTACAATGAGCAGTTCTTC.

The V call is TRBV7-8, the J call TRBJ2-7, with TRBD1 matching over 10 bases. The trim removed 1 base at V and 2 bases at J, leaving 5 bases unmatched. This CDR3 is 16 amino acids long. CDR1 and CDR2 from the germline V gene are SGHVS and FQNEAQ. CDR3 amino acids: CASSLEGGTGAYEQYF. CDR3 DNA sequence: TGTGCCAGCAGCTTAGAGGGGGGGACAGGGGCCTACGAGCAGTACTTC.

The sample holds a few counts of this clone. J is TRBJ2-2 and V is TRBV5-1, with unresolved D. CDR1 is SGHRS, CDR2 YFSETQ, per germline. V lost 0 bases, J lost 0 bases, and 3 bases lay in between. The CDR3 has 14 amino acids. In nucleotides, the CDR3 is TGCGCCAGCAGCTTGGATCCGAACACCGGGGAGCTGTTTTTT. Protein sequence: CASSLDPNTGELFF.

V gene TRBV9 combines with J gene TRBJ2-3, with 11 bases that match TRBD2. Trimming cost V 0 bases and J 1 base; bases outside gene matches: 4. The CDR3 runs to 17 residues. CDR1 SGDLS and CDR2 YYNGEE come from the germline V gene. CDR3 DNA: TGTGCCAGCAGCGTAGCTAGCGGGGGGTCGGGCACAGATACGCAGTATTTT. Its protein product is CASSVASGGSGTDTQYF.

The genes are TRBV7-2 and TRBJ2-1; D gene unclear. This CDR3 is built from 13 residues. With 2 bases removed from V and 2 bases from J, the gap between germline ends came to 4 bases. CDR1 and CDR2 from the germline V gene are SGHTA and FQGNSA. CDR3 region: CASSLKPYNEQFF. The CDR3 DNA reads as TGTGCCAGCAGCTTAAAACCCTACAATGAGCAGTTCTTC.

V and J are TRBV6-5 and TRBJ1-2; D gene ambiguous. With 6 bases removed from V and 0 bases from J, the gap between germline ends came to 11 bases. Germline V gene sequence: CDR1 MNHEY, CDR2 SVGAGI. The CDR3 runs 14 residues. The CDR3 region has the DNA TGTGCCAGCAGAAAAGACACCGCTAACTATGGCTACACCTTC. Encoded protein: CASRKDTANYGYTF.

The chain joins TRBV28 to TRBJ1-5; D ambiguous. V was cut by 5 bases and J by 4 bases, with 21 bases left in between. CDR1 is MDHEN and CDR2 is SYDVKM in the germline V gene. The CDR3 is 17 amino acids. CDR3 nucleotides: TGTGCCAGCAGTCACCACACCTTAGGAGGCAGAAATCAGCCCCAGCATTTT. This gives the protein CASSHHTLGGRNQPQHF.

The chain is built from TRBV23-1 and TRBJ1-5; D not certain. TRBV23-1 is identified as an open reading frame with a role that is uncertain. V was trimmed by 1 base and J by 5 bases, leaving 15 bases between them. CDR3 length equals 16 residues. The DNA of the CDR3 is TGCGCCAGCAGTCAATGTTCACAGCTATCTGATCAGCCCCAGCATTTT. Residues: CASSQCSQLSDQPQHF.